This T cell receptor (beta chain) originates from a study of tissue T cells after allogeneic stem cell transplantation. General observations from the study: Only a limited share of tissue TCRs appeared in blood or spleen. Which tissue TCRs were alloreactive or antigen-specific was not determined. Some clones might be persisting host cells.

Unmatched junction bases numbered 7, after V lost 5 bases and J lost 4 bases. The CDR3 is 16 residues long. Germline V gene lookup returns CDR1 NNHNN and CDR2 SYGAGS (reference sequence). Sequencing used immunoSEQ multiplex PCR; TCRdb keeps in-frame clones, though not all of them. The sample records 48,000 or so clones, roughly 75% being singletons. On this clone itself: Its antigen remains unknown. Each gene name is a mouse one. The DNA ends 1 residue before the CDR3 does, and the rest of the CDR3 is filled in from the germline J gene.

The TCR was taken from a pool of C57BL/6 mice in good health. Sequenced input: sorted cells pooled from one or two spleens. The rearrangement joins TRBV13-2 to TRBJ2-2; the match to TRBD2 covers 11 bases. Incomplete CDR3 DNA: TGTGCCAGCGGCCCAGACTGGGGGGGAATCACCGGGCAGCTCTAC. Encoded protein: CASGPDWGGITGQLY. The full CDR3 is CASGPDWGGITGQLYF.